These 17 T cell receptor beta chains share one sample of origin, sequenced in a study of cytomegalovirus exposure and HLA in healthy donors. The PCR contained 60 Vbeta and 13 Jbeta primers. Here immunoSEQ multiplex PCR was the method, and the copy in TCRdb shows in-frame clones only, minus some. Seen here are about 45,000 clones, about 78% observed once, and the top ten hold less than 3.5%. Source material: PBMCs. The receptors derive from a woman aged 25 to 39 in good health and CMV-seronegative.

This chain uses TRBV28 with TRBJ2-2; 10 bases align to TRBD2. CDR1 is MDHEN and CDR2 is SYDVKM in the germline V gene. The CDR3 loop spans 17 amino acids. V gave up 1 base and J gave up 1 base; unmatched junction bases: 3. The CDR3 sequence: CASSLSASGGNTGELFF. The CDR3 bases are TGTGCCAGCAGTTTATCGGCTAGCGGGGGGAACACCGGGGAGCTGTTTTTT. The full variable domain, its missing parts supplied by reference TRBV28 and TRBJ2-2, is DVKVTQSSRYLVKRTGEKVFLECVQDMDHENMFWYRQDPGLGLRLIYFSYDVKMKEKGDIPEGYSVSREKKERFSLILESASTNQTSMYLCASSLSASGGNTGELFFGEGSRLTVL.

This clone was observed a few times. The J gene is TRBJ1-2, the V gene TRBV7-9; possible D gene TRBD1, 5 bases. V lost 1 base and J lost 7, with 16 bases in between. The germline CDR1 and CDR2 sequences are SEHNR and FQNEAQ (reference sequence). The CDR3 sequence is 15 residues long. CDR3 bases: TGTGCCAGCAGCTTAGAGGACATCCGGCGCCGTGGCTACACCTTC. As protein: CASSLEDIRRRGYTF.

The rearrangement joins TRBV7-2 to TRBJ1-1; 7 positions agree with TRBD1. After removal of 1 base from V and 0 bases from J, the junction contained 8 bases not matched to a gene. The CDR3 is made up of 17 amino acids. Germline V lookup: CDR1 SGHTA, CDR2 FQGNSA. CDR3 loop: CASSLVDRARVNTEAFF. CDR3 sequence (DNA): TGTGCCAGCAGCTTAGTCGACAGGGCGCGAGTGAACACTGAAGCTTTCTTT.

The chain joins TRBV11-2 to TRBJ2-7, with D unclear. Germline V gene lookup returns CDR1 SGHAT and CDR2 FQNNGV. The CDR3 contains 14 residues. The V end was cut by 0 bases, the J end by 0 bases, with 6 bases between. This chain's CDR3 is CASSLDLLSYEQYF. The CDR3 nucleotides are TGTGCCAGCAGCTTAGACCTTCTCTCCTACGAGCAGTACTTC.

The chain carries TRBV10-1 and TRBJ2-7; perhaps TRBD2 as D (6 bases). The CDR3 runs 14 residues. Germline CDR1 is WNHNN and CDR2 is SYGVQD (reference sequence). Trimming removed 1 base from V and 1 base from J, with 8 bases in between. CDR3 loop: CASSELAESYEQYF. DNA for the CDR3: TGCGCCAGCAGTGAGTTAGCGGAGTCCTACGAGCAGTACTTC.

The rearrangement joins TRBV6-1 to TRBJ2-1; no definite D call. This CDR3 is 15 amino acids long. Trimming cost V 6 bases and J 8 bases, with 20 bases left between them. The germline gives CDR1 MNHNS, CDR2 SASEGT. DNA of the CDR3: TGTGCCAGCAGAATTCCCGGGTCATCCGACCATGAGCAGTTCTTC. Translation: CASRIPGSSDHEQFF.

This chain links TRBV29-1 with TRBJ2-1; D perhaps matches TRBD2 (6 bases). Trimming took off 7 bases at V and 0 bases at J, with 10 bases between the two ends. This CDR3 comprises 13 residues. Germline CDR1 is SQVTM and CDR2 is ANQGSEA. In nucleotides, the CDR3 is TGCAGCGCCCGGGGGAGCTCCTACAATGAGCAGTTCTTC. Its translation is CSARGSSYNEQFF.

This clone has just one count. The genes are TRBV28 and TRBJ1-1; 8 nucleotides match TRBD1. This CDR3 has 16 residues. The ends lost 5 bases at V and 0 bases at J; junction bases unmatched: 8. Germline-derived CDR1 and CDR2 are MDHEN and SYDVKM. The CDR3 sequence is CASSPPRTGLNTEAFF. CDR3 DNA: TGTGCCAGCAGTCCCCCAAGGACAGGGTTGAACACTGAAGCTTTCTTT. The whole variable domain, remainder taken from reference TRBV28 and TRBJ1-1, is DVKVTQSSRYLVKRTGEKVFLECVQDMDHENMFWYRQDPGLGLRLIYFSYDVKMKEKGDIPEGYSVSREKKERFSLILESASTNQTSMYLCASSPPRTGLNTEAFFGQGTRLTVV.

The sample holds one count of this clone. The V gene is TRBV10-3, the J gene TRBJ1-1; D may be TRBD1 (5 bases). This CDR3 contains 14 residues. Between the trimmed V and J ends, which lost 10 bases and 1 base, there was a span of 16 bases. CDR1 and CDR2 (germline): ENHRY, SYGVKD. CDR3 coding DNA: TGTGCCACCAGAGACTTTCAGGGGAACACTGAAGCTTTCTTT. Its translation is CATRDFQGNTEAFF.

The V call is TRBV19, the J call TRBJ2-5, with a possible D match to TRBD1 (5 bases). With 4 bases removed from V and 4 bases from J, the gap between germline ends came to 10 bases. CDR1 and CDR2 from the germline V gene are LNHDA and SQIVND (reference sequence). This CDR3 region has 13 residues. The CDR3 DNA is TGTGCCAGTAGTACACAGGTAACAGAGACCCAGTACTTC. This codes for CASSTQVTETQYF.

In this sample, this clone turned up a few times. V is TRBV5-1 and J is TRBJ2-1; 8 bases fit TRBD2. The germline gives CDR1 SGHRS, CDR2 YFSETQ. Trimming removed 6 bases from V and 5 bases from J; junction bases left unmatched: 7. This CDR3 is 14 amino acids long. The CDR3 protein is CASTLSGVDNEQFF. The DNA of the CDR3 is TGCGCCAGCACCCTTAGCGGGGTAGACAATGAGCAGTTCTTC.

A few counts support this clone. The chain is built from TRBV25-1 and TRBJ1-4, with a possible D match to TRBD1 (5 bases). The germline gives CDR1 MGHDK, CDR2 SYGVNS. Trimming took off 5 bases at V and 8 bases at J, with 18 bases between the two ends. The CDR3 is 15 amino acids. The CDR3 is CASSNPGGGIEKLFF. The CDR3 DNA follows: TGTGCCAGCAGTAACCCCGGGGGTGGCATCGAAAAACTGTTTTTT.

This clone was seen more than once but under ten times. The V gene is TRBV7-9, the J gene TRBJ1-4; D unresolved. The CDR3 is 15 residues long. Trimming cost V 7 bases and J 7 bases, with 19 bases left between them. The germline CDR1 and CDR2 sequences are SEHNR and FQNEAQ (reference sequence). CDR3 residues: CASTPLGGLAEKLFF. In DNA form, the CDR3 reads TGTGCCAGCACCCCCCTTGGAGGGTTGGCTGAAAAACTGTTTTTT.

The V call is TRBV7-2, the J call TRBJ1-6, with D perhaps TRBD1 (5 bases). The CDR3 has 14 amino acids. Trimming pared 4 bases from V and 7 bases from J, leaving 11 bases between. Germline CDR1 reads SGHTA; CDR2 reads FQGNSA. This CDR3 is CASSSLTANSPLHF. CDR3 DNA sequence: TGTGCCAGCAGCTCCCTGACAGCCAATTCACCCCTCCACTTT.

This clone has a handful of counts. This rearrangement joins TRBV7-9 to TRBJ2-7; no clear D gene. Germline V gene sequence: CDR1 SEHNR, CDR2 FQNEAQ (reference sequence). Between the trimmed V and J ends, which lost 5 bases and 6 bases, there was a span of 11 bases. This CDR3 comprises 12 residues. The DNA of the CDR3 is TGTGCCAGCAGCACCATCAGGCTCGAGCAGTACTTC. Translation: CASSTIRLEQYF. Supplemented by reference TRBV7-9 and TRBJ2-7, the full variable domain reads DTGVSQNPRHKITKRGQNVTFRCDPISEHNRLYWYRQTLGQGPEFLTYFQNEAQLEKSRLLSDRFSAERPKGSFSTLEIQRTEQGDSAMYLCASSTIRLEQYFGPGTRLTVT.

This rearrangement joins TRBV7-5 to TRBJ1-5; TRBD1, the D gene given by the table, was not confirmed from the DNA. TRBV7-5 is a documented pseudogene. This CDR3 has 14 amino acids. CDR3: CVRSHDISNQPQHF. The CDR3 coding sequence is TGTGTCAGAAGCCACGACATTAGCAATCAGCCCCAGCATTTT.

Here the CDR3 DNA reads TGTGCCAGCAGCCAATTAACAGGGAACACTGAAGCTTTCTTT. It specifies CASSQLTGNTEAFF. The chain joins TRBV7-8 to TRBJ1-1; D is possibly TRBD1 (5 bases). CDR1 is SGHVS, CDR2 FQNEAQ, per germline. V dropped 5 bases and J dropped 1 base, with 11 bases sitting between them. This CDR3 has 14 amino acids.